The subject of this entry is one TCR beta chain. The V and J ends lost 5 bases and 3 bases respectively, with 11 bases between them. The CDR3 length is 13 residues. CDR1 and CDR2 from the germline V gene are MGHRA and YSYEKL. This record belongs to a study of blood T cell repertoires in COVID-19. Data came from immunoSEQ multiplex PCR; TCRdb stores just in-frame clones and leaves some out. The sample holds 110,000 to 150,000 clones, 88% seen once. What was sequenced was peripheral blood. J is TRBJ2-7 and V is TRBV4-1; TRBD2 is a possible D gene (5 bases). This clonotype was sampled from a woman between 45 and 60 years old with acute or convalescent COVID-19. CDR3 loop: CASSSRELYEQYF. The CDR3 nucleotides are TGCGCCAGCAGCAGCCGGGAACTCTACGAGCAGTACTTC.